This record concerns one T cell receptor beta chain sequence. What it binds is not known. The data belong to a study of blood T cells in healthy people across ages. Researchers collected roughly 9.8 milliliters of peripheral blood from every single donor. For the second PCR, which ran for about 7 to 11 cycles, a sample-barcoded 5' primer and a J-beta primer mix were used. Using its own MiXCR run on the 5' RACE reads, TCRdb lists one record per CDR3 protein. The sample lists hundreds of thousands of distinct CDR3 sequences; about 48% were seen once. Study results and caveats: Naive T cell percentage by flow cytometry tracked strongly with beta diversity. Diversity estimates from one million T cells were considered underestimates.

Trimming removed 3 bases from V and 3 bases from J, with 17 bases in between. The CDR3 spans 16 residues. The V gene's germline CDR1 is SEHNR and CDR2 FQNEAQ (reference sequence). The sequence derives from a man between 25 and 39 years old in good health. The rearrangement joins TRBV7-9 to TRBJ2-5, with a possible D match to TRBD1 (6 bases). Sequencing input: blood. The CDR3 loop reads CASSLSWGRNKETQYF. CDR3 nucleotide sequence: TGTGCCAGCAGCTTGAGTTGGGGGCGAAACAAAGAGACCCAGTACTTC.